This TCR beta chain was retrieved from a study of CD8 T cells in ankylosing spondylitis. TCRdb ran MiXCR on the 5' RACE reads and lists one entry per CDR3 protein. The sample yields under 130,000 distinct CDR3 sequences, approximately 25% seen once. This receptor was obtained from a male donor with ankylosing spondylitis. The specimen was synovial fluid, either unsorted or a sorted T cell fraction (not recorded which).

As DNA, the CDR3 is TGTGCCAGCCGGGTGGAATTTGAAGCTTTCTTT. This encodes CASRVEFEAFF. The chain is built from TRBV2 and TRBJ1-1; D unclear. The germline V gene has CDR1 SNHLY and CDR2 FYNNEI. The CDR3 is 11 residues long. V was pared by 8 bases and J by 7 bases, with 11 bases between.